The clone carrying this T cell receptor (beta chain) came up a few times. Its antigen is unknown. This sample is part of a study of cytomegalovirus exposure and HLA in healthy donors. In the study overall: Out of 170 million or so T cells, an earlier analysis found over 90 million unique TCR beta sequences in total.

V was clipped by 3 bases and J by 8 bases, with 19 bases between them. The CDR3 has 15 residues. The germline V gene encodes CDR1 MDHEN and CDR2 SYDVKM. Primers: 60 Vbeta forward and 13 Jbeta reverse. Sequencing used immunoSEQ multiplex PCR; TCRdb keeps in-frame clones, though not all of them. The sample holds about 130,000 clones; 80% are singletons and the top ten take approximately 4%. Study observations and caveats: In a later analysis, specific HLA alleles were associated with approximately 17,000 TCR beta sequences at a 0.05 false discovery rate. A later analysis linked a missense DCLRE1C variant to TCR beta V- and J-gene trimming.

The TCR sequence derives from a middle-aged woman in good health and CMV-seronegative. The sample consisted of PBMCs. This rearrangement joins TRBV28 to TRBJ1-2; maybe TRBD1 (5 bases). The CDR3 DNA follows: TGTGCCAGCAGTTTGTCCCTGGGCAGGGCCAAAGGCTACACCTTC. Translated, it gives CASSLSLGRAKGYTF.